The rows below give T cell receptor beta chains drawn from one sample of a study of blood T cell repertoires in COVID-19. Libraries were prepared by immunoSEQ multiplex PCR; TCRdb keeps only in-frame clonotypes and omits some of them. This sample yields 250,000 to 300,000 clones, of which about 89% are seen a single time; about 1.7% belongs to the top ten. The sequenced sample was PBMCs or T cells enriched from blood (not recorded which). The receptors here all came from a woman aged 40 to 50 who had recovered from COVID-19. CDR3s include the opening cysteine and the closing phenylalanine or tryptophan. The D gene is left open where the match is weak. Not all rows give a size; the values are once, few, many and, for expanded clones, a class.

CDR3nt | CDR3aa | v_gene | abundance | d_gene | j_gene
TGTGCCAGCAGGTCCCGACGGGGACAGCCCAATGAGCAGTTCTTC | CASRSRRGQPNEQFF | TRBV7-2 | once | TRBD1 | TRBJ2-1
TGTGCCAGCTCCCCGGGACAGGGGGCAGGAGGTACTGAAGCTTTCTTT | CASSPGQGAGGTEAFF | TRBV18 | few | TRBD1 | TRBJ1-1
TGTGCCAGCAGCTACACGACAGGGTGGTCGAACGAGCAGTACTTC | CASSYTTGWSNEQYF | TRBV6-5 | - | TRBD1 | TRBJ2-7
TGTGCCAGCAGCGGGGACTTGAACACTGAAGCTTTCTTT | CASSGDLNTEAFF | TRBV9 | once | - | TRBJ1-1
TGCGCCAGCCAGGGTCCCCTCGCCGCAACGAACACCGGGGAGCTGTTTTTT | CASQGPLAATNTGELFF | TRBV5-1 | - | - | TRBJ2-2
TGTGCCAGCAGTTTGTCCCCCGGACAGATGCGGCAGCAGTACTTC | CASSLSPGQMRQQYF | TRBV6-5 | - | - | TRBJ2-7
TGCGCCAGCAGCTTGGATAGGACAGGGGATAATGAAAAACTGTTTTTT | CASSLDRTGDNEKLFF | TRBV5-1 | - | TRBD1 | TRBJ1-4
TGTGCCAGTAGCCCAAATCCCGGACAGGGGAGCGAGCAGTACTTC | CASSPNPGQGSEQYF | TRBV19 | - | TRBD1 | TRBJ2-7
TGCAGTGCTAGGTGGCGGGACGAGCAGTACTTC | CSARWRDEQYF | TRBV20-1 | - | - | TRBJ2-7
TGTGCCAGCAGCCAAGCCAGGACTAGCGGGTTGAACCACGAGCAGTACTTC | CASSQARTSGLNHEQYF | TRBV4-2 | few | TRBD2 | TRBJ2-7
TGTGCCAGTGGTCGAGGCGGCCAGGGTGGAAACACCATATATTTT | CASGRGGQGGNTIYF | TRBV19 | - | - | TRBJ1-3
TGTGCCAGTAGTAAGTCTCGGGGGAACAAGGAAAAATTTGGCTACACCTTC | CASSKSRGNKEKFGYTF | TRBV19 | - | - | TRBJ1-2
TGTGCCAGCAGCGGGACAGGGGGGAATCAGCCCCAGCATTTT | CASSGTGGNQPQHF | TRBV2 | once | TRBD1 | TRBJ1-5
TGCGCCAGCAGCCCTTATGGGGGCACGAGCACAGATACGCAGTATTTT | CASSPYGGTSTDTQYF | TRBV5-1 | - | - | TRBJ2-3
TGTGCCTGGAGCCGCGGACAGGGCACCTCACCCCTCCACTTT | CAWSRGQGTSPLHF | TRBV30 | - | TRBD1 | TRBJ1-6
TGTGCCAGCAGCGCCCAACCAGGGGTAAATACGCAGTATTTT | CASSAQPGVNTQYF | TRBV9 | - | - | TRBJ2-3